The 15 T cell receptor beta chains below come from one sample, sequenced in a study of T cell responses to AZD1222 COVID-19 vaccine. Profiled with immunoSEQ multiplex PCR; TCRdb holds only in-frame clones, not every one. The data hold 130,000 or so clones, with more than 85% observed a single time. The sample here was peripheral blood, taken 28 days after the second AZD1222 dose. These receptors were taken from an adult who received the AZD1222 COVID-19 vaccine.

The chain is built from TRBV20-1 and TRBJ1-3; 8 nucleotides line up with TRBD1. This CDR3 spans 11 amino acids. The junction had 2 bases not matched to a gene; V was cut back by 6 bases and J by 7 bases. In germline, CDR1 is DFQATT, CDR2 SNEGSKA (reference sequence). The CDR3 nucleotides are TGCAGTGCAAGACAGGGGAACACCATATATTTT. Residues: CSARQGNTIYF.

The chain combines TRBV12-5 with TRBJ1-5, with 9 bases fitting TRBD1. V gave up 2 bases and J gave up 4 bases; unmatched junction bases: 9. Germline CDR1 is LGHNT and CDR2 is FRNRAP. The CDR3 is made up of 17 amino acids. Here the CDR3 DNA reads TGTGCTAGTGGTTTGCCCCTCGGGACAGGGTCAAATCAGCCCCAGCATTTT. Protein sequence: CASGLPLGTGSNQPQHF.

The CDR3 sequence: CASSSGTGLSNEQFF. CDR3 coding DNA: TGTGCCAGCAGTTCCGGGACAGGGCTATCCAATGAGCAGTTCTTC. The chain employs TRBV6-5 and TRBJ2-1, with TRBD1 identical over 9 bases. Per the germline V gene, CDR1 is MNHEY and CDR2 is SVGAGI. The CDR3 is 15 residues long. J lost 6 bases, V lost 4 bases, and 7 bases had no gene match.

The chain has TRBV5-6 and TRBJ1-2, with no clear D. The CDR3 extends over 14 amino acids. The germline V gene encodes CDR1 SGHDT and CDR2 YYEEEE. Trimming removed 1 base at V and 5 bases at J, with 12 bases between. CDR3 amino acids: CASSLFGQFYGYTF. CDR3 nucleotide sequence: TGTGCCAGCAGCTTGTTTGGGCAGTTTTATGGCTACACCTTC.

This clone was picked up one time. The chain recombines TRBV6-5 with TRBJ2-5, with 7 bases lining up with TRBD2. Trimming removed 5 bases from V and 4 bases from J; junction bases left unmatched: 10. The CDR3 runs 15 residues. The germline gives CDR1 MNHEY, CDR2 SVGAGI. The CDR3 sequence: CASSLRGGRSETQYF. The CDR3 DNA reads TGTGCCAGCAGTCTCCGGGGAGGGAGGTCAGAGACCCAGTACTTC.

The V call is TRBV6-2 or TRBV6-3, the J call TRBJ1-5; D not certain. Trimming left V 6 bases short and J 5 bases short, with 8 bases between. Germline V gene lookup returns CDR1 MNHEY and CDR2 SVGEGT. The CDR3 is 12 amino acids. CDR3: CASSGSYQPQHF. The CDR3 DNA follows: TGTGCCAGCAGCGGGAGCTATCAGCCCCAGCATTTT.

V usage is TRBV5-1 and J usage is TRBJ2-1; 10 nucleotides align to TRBD1. After removal of 3 bases from V and 7 bases from J, the junction contained 16 bases not matched to a gene. In germline, CDR1 is SGHRS, CDR2 YFSETQ. This CDR3 region has 18 residues. The CDR3 here is CASSWGQGYRTGGNEQFF. For the CDR3, the DNA is TGCGCCAGCAGCTGGGGACAGGGGTATCGGACTGGGGGGAATGAGCAGTTCTTC.

The V and J genes are TRBV11-2 and TRBJ2-6, with D possibly TRBD1 on 5 matching bases. Germline CDR1 and CDR2: SGHAT and FQNNGV. The CDR3 totals 15 residues. V lost 5 bases, J lost 2 bases, and 10 bases lay in between. The CDR3 sequence is CASSRRGTGANVLTF. The CDR3 DNA reads TGTGCCAGCAGCCGAAGGGGAACTGGGGCCAACGTCCTGACTTTC.

Turning to this clone: Other DNA sequences in the same sample also yield this CDR3. The gene calls are TRBV29-1 and TRBJ2-7; 11 nucleotides agree with TRBD1. Germline lookup yields CDR1 SQVTM and CDR2 ANQGSEA. CDR3 size: 13 residues. J gave up 1 base and V 4 bases, and 0 bases lay outside the gene matches. The CDR3 here is CSVGDRGSYEQYF. DNA of the CDR3: TGCAGCGTTGGGGACAGGGGGTCCTACGAGCAGTACTTC.

V is TRBV6-5 and J is TRBJ1-1, with D possibly matching TRBD1 (5 bases). The CDR3 consists of 14 residues. Germline V gives CDR1 MNHEY, CDR2 SVGAGI. Trimming removed 7 bases from V and 0 bases from J, with 12 bases in between. Here the CDR3 DNA reads TGTGCCAGCAAGGGGAGGCTACTGAACACTGAAGCTTTCTTT. Translating it yields CASKGRLLNTEAFF.

This clone appeared a few times. V usage is TRBV9 and J usage is TRBJ1-6; TRBD1 matches 7 bases. Germline assignment: CDR1 SGDLS and CDR2 YYNGEE. CDR3 size: 15 residues. V lost 3 bases to trimming and J lost 7 bases; unmatched junction nucleotides: 7. The CDR3 nucleotides are TGTGCCAGCAGCGCTTCACCAGGGGGGAATTCACCCCTCCACTTT. Amino acids: CASSASPGGNSPLHF. The entire variable domain, with the rest obtained from reference TRBV9 and TRBJ1-6, is as follows: DSGVTQTPKHLITATGQRVTLRCSPRSGDLSVYWYQQSLDQGLQFLIQYYNGEERAKGNILERFSAQQFPDLHSELNLSSLELGDSALYFCASSASPGGNSPLHFGNGTRLTVT.

The chain carries TRBV7-3 and TRBJ2-2, with D unclear. Germline assignment: CDR1 SGHTA and CDR2 FQGTGA. V shed 1 base and J shed 13 bases, with 13 bases lying between them. The CDR3 has 13 amino acids. CDR3 loop: CASSLSVSRPLFF. DNA of the CDR3: TGTGCCAGCAGCTTAAGCGTCAGCCGCCCGCTGTTTTTT.

CDR3 DNA sequence: TGTGCCAGTAGTATAGGACAGTTTAACACTGAAGCTTTCTTT. Encoded protein: CASSIGQFNTEAFF. The chain combines TRBV19 with TRBJ1-1; TRBD1 is a possible D gene (5 bases). From germline, CDR1 is LNHDA and CDR2 SQIVND (reference sequence). Deletions cut 1 base from V and 2 bases from J, with 8 bases between. The CDR3 is 14 amino acids.

This chain links TRBV7-2 with TRBJ2-7, with unresolved D. The V gene lost 5 bases and the J gene lost 1 base, with 6 bases spanning the gap. CDR1 and CDR2 (germline): SGHTA, FQGNSA. The CDR3 runs 12 residues. The CDR3 coding sequence is TGTGCCAGCAGCCCGGTTTCCTACGAGCAGTACTTC. Translating it yields CASSPVSYEQYF.

This rearrangement joins TRBV5-1 to TRBJ2-7; TRBD1 is a possible D gene (6 bases). There are 13 residues in the CDR3. Trimming removed 4 bases at V and 2 bases at J, with 10 bases between. The germline CDR1 and CDR2 sequences are SGHRS and YFSETQ. For the CDR3, the DNA is TGCGCCAGCAGCACACAGGGAGCCTACGAGCAGTACTTC. Translating gives CASSTQGAYEQYF.